The 18 T cell receptor beta chains reported below all come from one sample, sequenced in a study of TIL therapy for anti-PD-1-resistant metastatic lung cancer. Time point denoted: pre-treatment sample, taken before nivolumab and TIL therapy. The libraries were made with immunoSEQ v3. Some clones are missing from TCRdb's copy, which holds only in-frame ones; the method was immunoSEQ multiplex PCR. The sample includes about 60,000 clones, around 86% of them seen just once. The sequencing used blood, collected at baseline. Every receptor here comes from a person between 25 and 79 years old with non-small cell lung cancer.

The gene calls are TRBV9 and TRBJ1-2; 7 bases align to TRBD1. Germline trimming cut 3 bases from V and 6 bases from J; bases unmatched to any gene: 8. The germline V gene has CDR1 SGDLS and CDR2 YYNGEE. This CDR3 is built from 14 residues. CDR3 protein: CASSGVTGDHGYTF. CDR3 bases: TGTGCCAGCAGCGGGGTAACAGGGGACCATGGCTACACCTTC.

The chain couples TRBV19 to TRBJ1-1; the match to TRBD1 covers 7 bases. CDR3 length equals 15 residues. The V gene's germline CDR1 is LNHDA and CDR2 SQIVND (reference sequence). V was pared by 4 bases and J by 2 bases, with 7 bases of the junction left unmatched. The CDR3 reads CASSTATGPNTEAFF. CDR3 DNA sequence: TGTGCCAGTAGTACGGCGACAGGGCCTAACACTGAAGCTTTCTTT.

This clone was seen just once. The chain combines TRBV2 with TRBJ2-5; a possible D gene is TRBD2 (6 bases). Trimming took off 10 bases at V and 5 bases at J, with 20 bases between the two ends. The CDR3 spans 14 residues. Germline values: CDR1 SNHLY, CDR2 FYNNEI. The chain's CDR3 is CATQGLSRVETQYF. The DNA of the CDR3 is TGTGCCACCCAGGGACTCTCCCGTGTGGAGACCCAGTACTTC.

The V and J genes are TRBV5-1 and TRBJ2-1; a possible D gene is TRBD2 (5 bases). This CDR3 has 13 residues. V lost 0 bases to trimming and J lost 7 bases, with 8 bases between them. CDR1 and CDR2 (germline): SGHRS, YFSETQ. The CDR3 DNA follows: TGCGCCAGCAGCTTGGCCGGACTTAATGAGCAGTTCTTC. Its translation is CASSLAGLNEQFF.

In its sample, this clone was seen once. This chain uses TRBV5-1 with TRBJ2-7; 10 bases fit TRBD1. The trim removed 2 bases at V and 5 bases at J, leaving 7 bases unmatched. This CDR3 is 15 amino acids long. The germline CDR1 and CDR2 sequences are SGHRS and YFSETQ. The DNA of the CDR3 is TGCGCCAGCAGCTTAGGAGGGACAGGGGTTAACGAGCAGTACTTC. The encoded protein is CASSLGGTGVNEQYF.

In this sample, this clone turned up once. This chain links TRBV6-5 with TRBJ1-1; D perhaps matches TRBD1 (5 bases). The CDR3 loop spans 15 amino acids. V was trimmed by 5 bases and J by 1 base, leaving 14 bases between them. CDR1 MNHEY and CDR2 SVGAGI come from the germline V gene. This chain's CDR3 is CASSPLTETNTEAFF. Here the CDR3 DNA reads TGTGCCAGCAGTCCTCTGACAGAGACGAACACTGAAGCTTTCTTT.

This clone was observed once. The chain is built from TRBV7-9 and TRBJ2-7; D is possibly TRBD1 or TRBD2 (5 bases each). Trimming removed 4 bases from V and 0 bases from J, with 10 bases in between. CDR1 is SEHNR, CDR2 FQNEAQ, per germline (reference sequence). This CDR3 contains 14 residues. The CDR3 sequence is CASSSGTSSYEQYF. The CDR3 DNA reads as TGTGCCAGCAGCTCGGGGACCAGCTCCTACGAGCAGTACTTC.

V gene TRBV6-6 combines with J gene TRBJ1-2; 9 bases are shared with TRBD1. This CDR3 region has 16 residues. Germline V gene data show CDR1 as MNHNY and CDR2 as SVGAGI (reference sequence). The V and J ends lost 5 bases and 7 bases, in that order; junction bases with no gene match: 14. DNA for the CDR3: TGTGCCAGCAGTCTCCTTTTTGACAGGGGGTATCGTGGCTACACCTTC. Residues: CASSLLFDRGYRGYTF.

The rearrangement joins TRBV5-1 to TRBJ1-4, with TRBD1 matching 9 bases. Germline V gene lookup returns CDR1 SGHRS and CDR2 YFSETQ. CDR3 size: 15 residues. J gave up 8 bases and V 3 bases, and 8 bases lay outside the gene matches. CDR3 nucleotides: TGCGCCAGCAGCTCCCAACAGGGGGCAGAAGAAAAACTGTTTTTT. This encodes CASSSQQGAEEKLFF.

V gene TRBV18 combines with J gene TRBJ1-3, with TRBD1 identical over 9 bases. The V gene end was trimmed by 0 bases and the J gene end by 5 bases; junction bases not matched to a gene: 5. The CDR3 consists of 16 residues. Germline values: CDR1 KGHSH, CDR2 LQKENI. The CDR3 protein is CASSPPGQGFRNTIYF. The DNA of the CDR3 is TGTGCCAGCTCACCACCGGGACAGGGCTTTCGAAACACCATATATTTT.

In nucleotides, the CDR3 is TGTGCCAGTATGACCAATACAGGGATGATAGCTTTCTTT. The encoded protein is CASMTNTGMIAFF. This chain connects TRBV19 to TRBJ1-1, with a tentative D call TRBD1 (6 bases). V lost 7 bases and J 10 bases, leaving 19 bases between the germline ends. The germline gives CDR1 LNHDA, CDR2 SQIVND (reference sequence). This CDR3 contains 13 residues. Supplemented by reference TRBV19 and TRBJ1-1, the full variable domain reads DGGITQSPKYLFRKEGQNVTLSCEQNLNHDAMYWYRQDPGQGLRLIYYSQIVNDFQKGDIAEGYSVSREKKESFPLTVTSAQKNPTAFYLCASMTNTGMIAFFGQGTRLTVV.

This clone appeared a single time. CDR3 DNA sequence: TGTGCCAGCAGCCCCGGCCGGGACAGGCTCCTGAACACTGAAGCTTTCTTT. It encodes CASSPGRDRLLNTEAFF. V gene TRBV9 combines with J gene TRBJ1-1; 8 bases fit TRBD1. The CDR3 length is 17 residues. V gave up 4 bases and J gave up 0 bases; unmatched junction bases: 11. Germline CDR1 is SGDLS and CDR2 is YYNGEE.

This clone was counted once. The V call is TRBV3-1 (or the pseudogene TRBV3-2), the J call TRBJ2-1; D uncertain. Looked up from germline, CDR1 is LGHDT and CDR2 is YNNKEL (reference sequence). The CDR3 covers 15 residues. V lost 3 bases, J lost 4 bases, and 13 bases lay in between. The CDR3 sequence: CASSHRSVAYNEQFF. CDR3 coding DNA: TGTGCCAGCAGCCACCGGTCGGTGGCTTACAATGAGCAGTTCTTC.

The rearrangement uses TRBV20-1 and TRBJ2-7; tentative D call: TRBD2 (5 bases). This CDR3 spans 15 amino acids. Germline lookup yields CDR1 DFQATT and CDR2 SNEGSKA (reference sequence). The germline V and J ends were trimmed by 3 bases and 4 bases, with 19 bases remaining between them. CDR3 bases: TGCAGTGCTAGTGGCGGAGGAGGTAATATTTACGAGCAGTACTTC. Translated: CSASGGGGNIYEQYF.

This clone occurred a few times. This sequence joins TRBV19 and TRBJ1-2; no clear D gene. V lost 0 bases to trimming and J lost 6 bases, with 14 bases between them. The CDR3 spans 15 residues. Germline-derived CDR1 and CDR2 are LNHDA and SQIVND (reference sequence). The CDR3 spells CASSIDREVWDGYTF. CDR3 coding DNA: TGTGCCAGTAGTATAGATCGGGAGGTCTGGGATGGCTACACCTTC.

The genes are TRBV27 and TRBJ2-7, with D unresolved. Looked up from germline, CDR1 is MNHEY and CDR2 is SMNVEV (reference sequence). V lost 6 bases and J lost 6, with 12 bases in between. This CDR3 has 12 amino acids. CDR3 amino acids: CASSDTRREQYF. The CDR3, as DNA: TGTGCCAGCAGCGACACCCGACGCGAGCAGTACTTC.

The V call is TRBV5-4, the J call TRBJ2-1; TRBD2 is a possible D gene (7 bases). Germline CDR1 is SGHNT and CDR2 is YYREEE (reference sequence). This CDR3 contains 15 residues. V was shortened by 3 bases and J by 9 bases, with 19 bases between the two germline ends. The CDR3 sequence is CASSSGGQGPFEQFF. The CDR3 coding sequence is TGTGCCAGCAGCTCGGGGGGCCAAGGTCCGTTTGAGCAGTTCTTC.

The V gene is TRBV10-2, the J gene TRBJ2-1, with 7 bases identical to TRBD2. V lost 4 bases and J lost 7; bases outside the gene matches: 7. CDR3 length equals 14 residues. Germline CDR1 reads WSHSY; CDR2 reads SAAADI. DNA of the CDR3: TGCGCCAGCAGTGGGGAGGGAGGGAGTAATGAGCAGTTCTTC. Amino acids: CASSGEGGSNEQFF.